In this sample, the clone carrying this T cell receptor beta chain turned up a few times. Its antigen is undetermined. TCRdb fed the 5' RACE reads into MiXCR, producing one record per CDR3 protein. This sample has under 900,000 distinct CDR3 sequences, with roughly an eighth found just once. Trimming pared 5 bases from V and 3 bases from J, leaving 7 bases between. The length of the CDR3 is 13 residues. The germline gives CDR1 MNHNS, CDR2 SASEGT. Healthy Caucasians made up all donors. This sample is drawn from a study of identical twins. The study, taken as a whole, reports: Zero-insertion analyses might be partly confounded by invariant T cells like MAIT and iNKT.

The data also belong to a second study, concerning yellow fever vaccine responses in identical twins.

This chain joins TRBV6-1 and TRBJ2-2, with D unresolved. Material: PBMCs. This clonotype was obtained from a woman in her late teens or twenties in good health. The CDR3 DNA sequence: TGTGCCAGCAGTCCCGCCTACACCGGGGAGCTGTTTTTT. It encodes CASSPAYTGELFF.